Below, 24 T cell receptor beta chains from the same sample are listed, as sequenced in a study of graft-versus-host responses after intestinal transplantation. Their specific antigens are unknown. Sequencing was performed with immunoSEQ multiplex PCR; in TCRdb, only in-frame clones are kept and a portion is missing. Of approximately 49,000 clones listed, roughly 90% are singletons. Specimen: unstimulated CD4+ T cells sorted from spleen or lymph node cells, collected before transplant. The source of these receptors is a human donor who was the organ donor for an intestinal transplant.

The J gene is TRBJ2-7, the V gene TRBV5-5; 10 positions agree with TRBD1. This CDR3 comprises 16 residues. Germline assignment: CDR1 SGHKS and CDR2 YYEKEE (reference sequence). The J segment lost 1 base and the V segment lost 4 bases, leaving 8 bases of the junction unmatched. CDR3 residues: CASSRVGQGESYEQYF. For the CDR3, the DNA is TGTGCCAGCAGCCGTGTTGGACAGGGGGAATCCTACGAGCAGTACTTC.

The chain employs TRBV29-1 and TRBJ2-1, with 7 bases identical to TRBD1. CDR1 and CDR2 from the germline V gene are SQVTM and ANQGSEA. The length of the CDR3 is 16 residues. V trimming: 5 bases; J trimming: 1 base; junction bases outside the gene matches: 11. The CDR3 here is CSVLSWTGQSYNEQFF. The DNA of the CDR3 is TGCAGCGTTCTCTCTTGGACAGGACAATCCTACAATGAGCAGTTCTTC.

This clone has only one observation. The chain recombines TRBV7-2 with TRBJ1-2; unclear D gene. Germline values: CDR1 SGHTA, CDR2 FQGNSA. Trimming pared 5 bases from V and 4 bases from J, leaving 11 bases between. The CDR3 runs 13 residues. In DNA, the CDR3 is TGTGCCAGCAGCCTAAACCCGGGCTATGGCTACACCTTC. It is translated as CASSLNPGYGYTF.

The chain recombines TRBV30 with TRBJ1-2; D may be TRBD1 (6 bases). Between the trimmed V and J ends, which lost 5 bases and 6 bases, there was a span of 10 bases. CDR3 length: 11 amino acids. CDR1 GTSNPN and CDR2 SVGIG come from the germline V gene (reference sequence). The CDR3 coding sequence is TGTGCCTGGTTTTCAGGGGATGGCTACACCTTC. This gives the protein CAWFSGDGYTF.

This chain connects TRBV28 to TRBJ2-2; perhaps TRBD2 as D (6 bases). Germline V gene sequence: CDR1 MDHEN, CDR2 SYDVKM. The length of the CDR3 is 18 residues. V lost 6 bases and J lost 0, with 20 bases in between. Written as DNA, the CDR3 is TGTGCCAGCAGCCCGAGGGGCCCGGGACTCCCGAACACCGGGGAGCTGTTTTTT. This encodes CASSPRGPGLPNTGELFF.

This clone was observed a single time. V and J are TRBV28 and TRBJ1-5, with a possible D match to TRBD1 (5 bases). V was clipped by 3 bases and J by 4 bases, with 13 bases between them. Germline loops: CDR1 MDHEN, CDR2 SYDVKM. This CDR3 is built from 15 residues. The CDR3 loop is CASSFGGSTNQPQHF. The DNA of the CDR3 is TGTGCCAGCAGTTTCGGGGGGAGTACTAATCAGCCCCAGCATTTT. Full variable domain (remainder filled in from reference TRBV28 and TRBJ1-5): DVKVTQSSRYLVKRTGEKVFLECVQDMDHENMFWYRQDPGLGLRLIYFSYDVKMKEKGDIPEGYSVSREKKERFSLILESASTNQTSMYLCASSFGGSTNQPQHFGDGTRLSIL.

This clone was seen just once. CDR3 protein: CASSEARGTSRNEQFF. CDR3 DNA: TGTGCCAGCAGTGAAGCGCGAGGGACTAGCAGGAATGAGCAGTTCTTC. The V call is TRBV2, the J call TRBJ2-1; TRBD2 agrees at 9 bases. CDR1 and CDR2 from the germline V gene are SNHLY and FYNNEI. Trimming took 0 bases from V and 7 from J; bases not matched to a gene: 7. This CDR3 spans 16 amino acids.

CDR3 in amino acids: CASSYLPPGVTGELFF. The DNA of the CDR3 is TGTGCCAGCAGCTACTTACCCCCAGGGGTCACCGGGGAGCTGTTTTTT. V gene TRBV11-2 combines with J gene TRBJ2-2, with D perhaps TRBD1 (6 bases). Trimming cost V 4 bases and J 4 bases, with 16 bases left between them. CDR3 length equals 16 residues. Germline values: CDR1 SGHAT, CDR2 FQNNGV. The full variable domain, rest sourced from reference TRBV11-2 and TRBJ2-2, is EAGVAQSPRYKIIEKRQSVAFWCNPISGHATLYWYQQILGQGPKLLIQFQNNGVVDDSQLPKDRFSAERLKGVDSTLKIQPAKLEDSAVYLCASSYLPPGVTGELFFGEGSRLTVL.

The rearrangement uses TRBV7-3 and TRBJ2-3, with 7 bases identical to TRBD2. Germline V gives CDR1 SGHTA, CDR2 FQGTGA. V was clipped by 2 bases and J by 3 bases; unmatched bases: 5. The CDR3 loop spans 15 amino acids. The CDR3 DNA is TGTGCCAGCAGCTTAGACGGGAGGAGTACAGATACGCAGTATTTT. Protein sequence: CASSLDGRSTDTQYF.

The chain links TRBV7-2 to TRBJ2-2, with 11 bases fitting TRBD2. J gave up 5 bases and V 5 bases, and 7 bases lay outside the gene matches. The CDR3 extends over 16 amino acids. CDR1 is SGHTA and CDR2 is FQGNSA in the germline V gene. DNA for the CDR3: TGTGCCAGCAGCCAAACTAGCGGGAGAGGTACCGGGGAGCTGTTTTTT. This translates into CASSQTSGRGTGELFF.

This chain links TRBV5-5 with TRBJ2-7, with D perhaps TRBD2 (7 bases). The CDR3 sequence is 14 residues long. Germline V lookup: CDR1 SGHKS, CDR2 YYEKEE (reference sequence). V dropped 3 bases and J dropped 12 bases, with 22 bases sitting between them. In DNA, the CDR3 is TGTGCCAGCAGCTCTGTAGGGGGGGCCCCCCGCAGGTACTTC. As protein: CASSSVGGAPRRYF.

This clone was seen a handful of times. For the CDR3, the DNA is TGTGCCTGGAGTGACCCAAGACAGGAGAATGGCTACACCTTC. Translated: CAWSDPRQENGYTF. V and J are TRBV30 and TRBJ1-2; the D gene is possibly TRBD1 (6 bases). The CDR3 has 14 amino acids. Germline lookup yields CDR1 GTSNPN and CDR2 SVGIG (reference sequence). Trimming took 1 base from V and 6 from J, leaving 15 bases between them.

The CDR3 DNA reads as TGTGCCAGCAGTTCAACAGGGAGAAAGGATGGCTACACCTTC. Translation gives CASSSTGRKDGYTF. This chain joins TRBV6-5 and TRBJ1-2; D is possibly TRBD1 (6 bases). CDR3 length equals 14 residues. Germline V gene sequence: CDR1 MNHEY, CDR2 SVGAGI. The ends were cut back, 4 bases at V and 6 bases at J, with 15 bases in the middle.

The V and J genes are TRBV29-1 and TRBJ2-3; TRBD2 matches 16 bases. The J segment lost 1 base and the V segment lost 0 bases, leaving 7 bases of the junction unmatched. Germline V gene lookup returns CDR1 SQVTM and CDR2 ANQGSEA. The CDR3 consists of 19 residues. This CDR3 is CSVEDGTSGRAGGTDTQYF. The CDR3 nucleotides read TGCAGCGTTGAAGACGGGACTAGCGGGAGGGCCGGGGGCACAGATACGCAGTATTTT.

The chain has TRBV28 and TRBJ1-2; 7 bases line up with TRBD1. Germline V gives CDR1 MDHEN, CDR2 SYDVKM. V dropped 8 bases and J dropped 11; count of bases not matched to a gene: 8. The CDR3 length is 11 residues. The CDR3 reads CASWDSYRYTF. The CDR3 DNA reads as TGTGCCAGCTGGGACAGTTATCGATACACCTTC.

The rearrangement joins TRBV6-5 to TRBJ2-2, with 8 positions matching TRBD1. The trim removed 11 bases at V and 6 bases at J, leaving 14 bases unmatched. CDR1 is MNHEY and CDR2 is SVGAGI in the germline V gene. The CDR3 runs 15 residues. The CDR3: CASARTGLGSGELFF. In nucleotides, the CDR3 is TGTGCCTCCGCCCGGACAGGGCTAGGGTCCGGGGAGCTGTTTTTT.

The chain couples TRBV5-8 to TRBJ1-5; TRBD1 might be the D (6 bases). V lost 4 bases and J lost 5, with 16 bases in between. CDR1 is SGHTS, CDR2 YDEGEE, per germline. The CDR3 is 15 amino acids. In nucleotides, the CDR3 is TGTGCCAGCAGCCCCGACAGGCTGCTCCATCAGCCCCAGCATTTT. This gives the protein CASSPDRLLHQPQHF.

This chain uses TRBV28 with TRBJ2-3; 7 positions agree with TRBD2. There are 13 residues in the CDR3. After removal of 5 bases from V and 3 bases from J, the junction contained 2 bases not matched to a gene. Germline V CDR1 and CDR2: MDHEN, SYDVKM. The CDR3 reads CASSGEGTDTQYF. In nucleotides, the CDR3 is TGTGCCAGCAGTGGGGAGGGTACAGATACGCAGTATTTT.

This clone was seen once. Written as DNA, the CDR3 is TGTGCCAGCAGCAAAGCGACAGGCCGAACTGTTAGCGAATACGAGCAGTACTTC. This sequence encodes CASSKATGRTVSEYEQYF. The chain combines TRBV21-1 with TRBJ2-7; the table's D gene call, TRBD1, was not cross checked with the DNA. TRBV21-1 is labeled a pseudogene. The CDR3 runs to 18 residues.

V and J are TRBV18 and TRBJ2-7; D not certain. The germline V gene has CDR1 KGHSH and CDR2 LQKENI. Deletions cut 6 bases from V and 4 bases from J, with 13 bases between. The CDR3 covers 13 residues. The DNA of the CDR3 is TGTGCCAGCTCTCCCCTAAGAGGTTACGAGCAGTACTTC. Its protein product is CASSPLRGYEQYF.

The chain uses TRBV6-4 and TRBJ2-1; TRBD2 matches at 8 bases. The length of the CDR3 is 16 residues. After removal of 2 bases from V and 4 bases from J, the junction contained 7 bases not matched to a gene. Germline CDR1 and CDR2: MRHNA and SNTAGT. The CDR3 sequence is CASSDGVSGDYNEQFF. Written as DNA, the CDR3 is TGTGCCAGCAGTGACGGCGTTAGCGGGGATTACAATGAGCAGTTCTTC.

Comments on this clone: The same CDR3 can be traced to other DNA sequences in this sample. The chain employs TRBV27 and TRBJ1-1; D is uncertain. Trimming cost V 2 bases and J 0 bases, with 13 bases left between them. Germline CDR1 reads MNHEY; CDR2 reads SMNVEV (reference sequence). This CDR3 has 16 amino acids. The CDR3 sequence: CASSLRGGSMNTEAFF. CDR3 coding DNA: TGTGCCAGCAGTTTACGAGGAGGGAGTATGAACACTGAAGCTTTCTTT.

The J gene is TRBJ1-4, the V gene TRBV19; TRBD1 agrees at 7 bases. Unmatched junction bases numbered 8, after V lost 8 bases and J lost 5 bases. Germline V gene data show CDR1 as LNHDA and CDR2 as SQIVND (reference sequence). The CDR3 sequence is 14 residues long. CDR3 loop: CASARQGTNEKLFF. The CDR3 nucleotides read TGTGCCAGTGCCCGACAGGGAACAAATGAAAAACTGTTTTTT.

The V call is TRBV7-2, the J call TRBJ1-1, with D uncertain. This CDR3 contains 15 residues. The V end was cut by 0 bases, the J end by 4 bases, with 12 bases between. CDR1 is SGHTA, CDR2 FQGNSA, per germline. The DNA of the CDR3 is TGTGCCAGCAGCTTAGCGAACGGGTTGGGCACTGAAGCTTTCTTT. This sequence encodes CASSLANGLGTEAFF.